This TCR beta chain was recovered during a study of graft-versus-host responses after intestinal transplantation. About the study: Transplantation in recipients was multivisceral, liver-intestinal, or isolated intestinal. Tacrolimus and steroids were given for three to four years to all recipients after anti-thymocyte globulin induction.

Both intraepithelial and lamina propria lymphocytes were released by processing graft tissue. Regarding the study as a whole: Detection of GvH clones occurred in recipient marrow, and some had their first appearance in ileum or blood. Early post-transplant HvG declines tracked with peak circulating GvH clone levels.

The repertoire was sequenced with immunoSEQ multiplex PCR; TCRdb's copy has only in-frame clones and lacks some. The data hold 11,000 to 15,000 clones, with about 67% observed a single time. Note on this clone: Its antigen is still unknown.

V was pared by 4 bases and J by 1 base, with 10 bases of the junction left unmatched. The CDR3 is 18 amino acids. Per the germline V gene, CDR1 is MGHRA and CDR2 is YSYEKL. This sequence was found in a human patient who received an intestinal transplant, so some T cells may come from the graft donor. The chain uses TRBV4-1 and TRBJ2-6; TRBD1 aligns across 7 bases. The sample here was ileum tissue, taken 16 days after intestinal transplant. The CDR3 DNA is TGCGCCAGCAGCCGACGAGGGACAGACTCTTCTGGGGCCAACGTCCTGACTTTC. Its translation is CASSRRGTDSSGANVLTF.